Following are 17 T cell receptor beta chains from one sample sequenced in a study of T-cell memory formation after mild COVID-19 (dated by TCRdb to the early 2020s). The protocol used for the library was 5' RACE. The sequencing machine was an Illumina NovaSeq 6000. TCRdb trimmed the raw reads at Q25, called clones with MiXCR and kept productive beta chains. Rows with a matching CDR3 protein are joined into one entry that keeps the most common DNA and genes. Present in this sample are roughly 280,000 distinct CDR3 sequences, 8% to 10% of which were seen just once. The leading ten clones occupy 22% of the sample. The material sequenced was PBMCs or a T cell subset sorted from them (not recorded which). Receptor source: a man younger than 30 who had mild COVID-19 (a few samples of this study predate the infection). The sample titles of this study are shuffled in the database, so cell type and time point are left out; the donor was told from shared clones.

In this sample, this clonotype turned up a few times. The rearrangement joins TRBV3-1 to TRBJ1-3; D gene uncertain. The CDR3 contains 14 residues. V lost 1 base and J lost 2, with 6 bases in between. CDR1 LGHDT and CDR2 YNNKEL come from the germline V gene (reference sequence). For the CDR3, the DNA is TGTGCCAGCAGCCAAGTCGCCCCTGGAAACACCATATATTTT. Its protein product is CASSQVAPGNTIYF.

This clonotype was counted a few times. CDR3 nucleotides: TGTGCCAGCAGCCAGTGGGACACGCAGACCTACGAGCAGTACTTC. Residues: CASSQWDTQTYEQYF. The chain uses TRBV3-1 and TRBJ2-7; D is possibly TRBD1 (6 bases). This CDR3 has 15 residues. V was trimmed by 3 bases and J by 2 bases, leaving 14 bases between them. Germline V gene lookup returns CDR1 LGHDT and CDR2 YNNKEL (reference sequence).

Details on this clonotype: Compared with germline, one end of the junction differs, possibly owing to a read error. The V call is TRBV27, the J call TRBJ2-2, with D tentatively TRBD1 or TRBD2 (5 bases each). The CDR3 runs 11 residues. In germline, CDR1 is MNHEY, CDR2 SMNVEV (reference sequence). The CDR3 sequence: CASGSTGELIF. The CDR3 nucleotides are TGTGCCTCAGGGTCAACCGGGGAGCTGATTTTT.

There are many counts of this clonotype. The chain carries TRBV9 and TRBJ2-7, with D uncertain. Looked up from germline, CDR1 is SGDLS and CDR2 is YYNGEE. The V end lost 4 bases, the J end lost 7 bases, and 15 bases lay between the germline ends. The CDR3 loop spans 13 amino acids. The CDR3 region has the DNA TGTGCCAGCAGCCCCCCATCCACCCGGGAGCAGTACTTC. It specifies CASSPPSTREQYF.

This clonotype has ten or more counts. The chain has TRBV7-3 and TRBJ2-2; D not resolved. Germline V CDR1 and CDR2: SGHTA, FQGTGA. Between the trimmed V and J ends, which lost 5 bases and 5 bases, there was a span of 6 bases. This CDR3 contains 12 residues. The chain's CDR3 is CASSLQTGELFF. Here the CDR3 DNA reads TGTGCCAGCAGCCTACAGACCGGGGAGCTGTTTTTT.

This chain connects TRBV15 to TRBJ2-5, with TRBD2 identical over 13 bases. Germline V gives CDR1 LNHNV, CDR2 YYDKDF (reference sequence). The CDR3 loop spans 17 amino acids. The J segment lost 5 bases and the V segment lost 0 bases, leaving 6 bases of the junction unmatched. CDR3 nucleotide sequence: TGTGCCACCAGCAGAGAAGGACTAGCGGGAGTCGGTGAGACCCAGTACTTC. Protein: CATSREGLAGVGETQYF.

This clonotype was recorded at least ten times. The chain couples TRBV20-1 to TRBJ1-6; TRBD1 is a possible D gene (6 bases). V was trimmed by 3 bases and J by 10 bases, leaving 19 bases between them. This CDR3 spans 15 amino acids. CDR1 DFQATT and CDR2 SNEGSKA come from the germline V gene (reference sequence). The CDR3 DNA reads as TGCAGTGCTAGTCGCGGGACATCGGCGGACTCACCCCTCCACTTT. Its translation: CSASRGTSADSPLHF.

This clonotype was observed a few times. V usage is TRBV9 and J usage is TRBJ1-2; no definite D call. Germline V lookup: CDR1 SGDLS, CDR2 YYNGEE. The CDR3 extends over 13 amino acids. The ends were cut back, 3 bases at V and 2 bases at J, with 8 bases in the middle. For the CDR3, the DNA is TGTGCCAGCAGCGATCCTTGGAACTATGGCTACACCTTC. The encoded protein is CASSDPWNYGYTF.

The gene calls are TRBV20-1 and TRBJ2-1; weak D call: TRBD2 (6 bases). Germline CDR1 and CDR2: DFQATT and SNEGSKA (reference sequence). V was cut by 3 bases and J by 7 bases, with 25 bases left in between. The CDR3 sequence is 17 residues long. The CDR3 loop reads CSASRNIIVLRGNEQFF. CDR3 nucleotide sequence: TGCAGTGCTAGTAGAAATATTATCGTCCTACGGGGGAATGAGCAGTTCTTC.

Ten or more counts support this clonotype. V gene TRBV5-1 combines with J gene TRBJ2-1, with D perhaps matching TRBD1 or TRBD2 (5 bases each). The CDR3 sequence is 14 residues long. V was clipped by 0 bases and J by 5 bases, with 9 bases between them. CDR1 and CDR2 from the germline V gene are SGHRS and YFSETQ. In DNA, the CDR3 is TGCGCCAGCAGCTTGGGGGACCTCCACAATGAGCAGTTCTTC. Amino acids: CASSLGDLHNEQFF.

This clonotype was picked up a small number of times. This chain joins TRBV9 and TRBJ2-3; D possibly corresponds to TRBD2 (6 bases). V lost 0 bases and J 2 bases, leaving 10 bases between the germline ends. The CDR3 extends over 15 amino acids. The germline V gene encodes CDR1 SGDLS and CDR2 YYNGEE. CDR3 region: CASSVAPGLTDTQYF. The CDR3 nucleotides read TGTGCCAGCAGCGTAGCTCCGGGACTCACAGATACGCAGTATTTT.

This clonotype was counted between two and nine times. This chain uses TRBV7-2 with TRBJ1-2; D not resolved. The CDR3 extends over 14 amino acids. Deletions cut 1 base from V and 8 bases from J, with 14 bases between. Germline-derived CDR1 and CDR2 are SGHTA and FQGNSA. CDR3 coding DNA: TGTGCCAGCAGCTTAGGGCAACGCCGTGAGGGCTACACCTTC. Protein product: CASSLGQRREGYTF.

This clonotype was seen a few times. The gene calls are TRBV24-1 and TRBJ2-4, with D possibly being TRBD2 (8 bases). Germline V CDR1 and CDR2: KGHDR, SFDVKD. V lost 5 bases, J lost 9 bases, and 22 bases lay in between. The CDR3 consists of 16 residues. CDR3 sequence reads: CATSVGGAGGMGIQYF. CDR3 sequence (DNA): TGTGCCACCAGTGTCGGGGGGGCAGGGGGAATGGGCATTCAGTACTTC.

This clonotype was seen only a few times. The gene calls are TRBV7-9 and TRBJ1-1; TRBD1 matches at 7 bases. Looked up from germline, CDR1 is SEHNR and CDR2 is FQNEAQ (reference sequence). The CDR3 is 12 residues long. CDR3 sequence (DNA): TGTGCTTCCGATCAGGGGGTGACTGAAGCTTTCTTT. As protein: CASDQGVTEAFF.

The rearrangement uses TRBV9 and TRBJ2-3, with 8 bases lining up with TRBD2. After removal of 6 bases from V and 1 base from J, the junction contained 7 bases not matched to a gene. The CDR3 is made up of 15 amino acids. Germline V CDR1 and CDR2: SGDLS, YYNGEE. CDR3 sequence reads: CASTYGGGGTDTQYF. In nucleotides, the CDR3 is TGTGCCAGCACCTACGGGGGGGGAGGCACAGATACGCAGTATTTT.

V is TRBV6-2 or TRBV6-3 and J is TRBJ1-2; D gene uncertain. CDR1 and CDR2 (germline): MNHEY, SVGEGT. The CDR3 sequence is 16 residues long. Trimming removed 0 bases from V and 3 bases from J, with 14 bases in between. The CDR3 DNA reads TGTGCCAGCAGTTACTCGATGCACGGCAATTACTATGGCTACACCTTC. It translates to CASSYSMHGNYYGYTF.

The J gene is TRBJ2-5, the V gene TRBV20-1, with a possible D match to TRBD2 (6 bases). The V and J ends lost 5 bases and 3 bases respectively, with 13 bases between them. The CDR3 has 13 amino acids. The germline CDR1 and CDR2 sequences are DFQATT and SNEGSKA (reference sequence). DNA for the CDR3: TGCAGTGCTCGGTCGGGGGTGGAAGAGACCCAGTACTTC. Translated: CSARSGVEETQYF.